This TCR beta chain was sequenced during a study of blood T cell repertoires in COVID-19. Study-level background: From T cells, B-cell-depleted T cells, or PBMCs came the material, which was cDNA or gDNA.

Participants came from fewer than 25 US areas, aged roughly 18 to 89 years. Methods used by the authors: How many nucleated cells were present was estimated from reference gene primer amplification. Using immunoSEQ multiplex PCR, the repertoire was profiled, and TCRdb retains in-frame clones only, with some absent. V and J calls and clone size are those listed in that table; D and trimming were worked out from the DNA. In the table there are fewer than 350,000 clones, less than 85% of which are singletons. Losses at the gene ends were 5 bases for V and 4 bases for J; bases not matched to a gene: 10. Looked up from germline, CDR1 is SGHTA and CDR2 is FQGNSA. The CDR3 totals 15 residues.

The chain is built from TRBV7-2 and TRBJ1-2; the match to TRBD1 covers 7 bases. This clonotype was sampled from a woman aged 45-59 years who had recovered from COVID-19. Sequencing was done on a sample of PBMCs or T cells enriched from blood (not recorded which). The CDR3 spells CASSDLRGRSYGYTF. CDR3 DNA sequence: TGTGCCAGCAGCGATCTGAGGGGGCGCAGCTATGGCTACACCTTC.